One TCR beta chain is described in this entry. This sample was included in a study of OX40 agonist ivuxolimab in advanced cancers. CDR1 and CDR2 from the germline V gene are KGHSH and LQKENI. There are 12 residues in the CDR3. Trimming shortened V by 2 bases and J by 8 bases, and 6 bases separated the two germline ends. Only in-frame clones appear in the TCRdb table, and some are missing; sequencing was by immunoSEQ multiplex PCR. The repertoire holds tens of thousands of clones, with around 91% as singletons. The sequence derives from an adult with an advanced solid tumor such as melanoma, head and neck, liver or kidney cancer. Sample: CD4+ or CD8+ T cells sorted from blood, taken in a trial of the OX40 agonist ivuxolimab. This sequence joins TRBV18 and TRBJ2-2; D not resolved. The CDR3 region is CASSPSMGELFF. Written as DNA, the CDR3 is TGTGCCAGCTCACCATCGATGGGGGAGCTGTTTTTT.